This T cell receptor (beta chain) was profiled in a study of CD4 T cells in relation to SARS-CoV-2 and coronaviruses listed by TCRdb under 2021. The study in broad terms: In the ViraFEST assay, PBMCs were cultured with antigen for about 11 days, after which TCR beta CDR3s were sequenced to identify clonal expansions specific to the antigen. At the level of individual TCR clonotypes, the study measured memory CD4+ T cell crossreactivity between SARS-CoV-2 spike protein and common cold coronavirus spike proteins. Among the roughly 12 convalescent patients, 8 males and 4 females were included, and two of the subjects were Hispanic. Expansion assays from other donors in the study were sequenced with a different, Illumina-based TCR-beta assay. Shared crossreactive spike epitopes were mapped to their HLA restriction using patient-derived lymphoblastoid cell lines. The Adaptive Biotechnologies TCR-sequencing kit was used to sequence samples from a few pre-COVID donors and the naive versus memory experiments, while other data came from Illumina-based sequencing. A median age of approximately 37 years, with a range of 21 to 72 years, was recorded for the full convalescent cohort of around twelve patients. Findings and caveats that apply to the study as a whole: The study was constrained by small numbers of patients and of tested TCRs. Approximately 69% of donors had memory CD4+ clonotypes that crossrecognized SARS-CoV-2 and at least one common cold coronavirus spike. Significantly weaker SARS-CoV-2-driven expansion was shown by crossreactive clones than by monoreactive clones, consistent with antigenic imprinting. Since the crossreactivity analysis centred on spike protein, crossreactivity against other viral proteins was not assessed. Naive versus memory sequencing indicated the assay detects memory recall responses rather than primary responses primed during culture. Because no donor provided both pre-pandemic and post-infection samples, tracing the source of pre-existing responses was limited.

CEF-cultured naive and memory CD4+ T cell DNA received survey-level immunoSEQ TCR-beta sequencing. Per the source publication's procedure: During preprocessing, nonproductive sequences were removed, as were CDR3s that did not start with C, did not end with F or W, or were shorter than 7 amino acids. Antigen-specific clonotypes were called with the MANAFEST web app, based on expansion relative to reference and other culture wells. A clone counted as positive if significantly expanded in 2 of 3 replicate wells versus the reference culture at FDR below 0.05. A further requirement for positive clones was significant expansion compared with all other tandem wells, along with an odds ratio above 5. Cultured and uncultured naive and memory CD4+ repertoires were searched for previously identified spike- and CEF-reactive CDR3s. Pairwise Levenshtein distance, computed with the stringdist R package after three terminal residues were trimmed from each end, was used as the measure of CDR3 homology. TCRdb stores this immuneACCESS table with in-frame sequences only. Part of the clones is absent; in the studies checked, under half of the shortfall reflects unresolved V genes, and no reason is known for the rest. That table gives V, J and clone size, and the DNA gave D and trimming. The sample has around 35,000 clones on record, around 82% of them singletons. Clones ranked in the top ten supply under 6% of the sample.

With regard to this clone: Its antigen remains unidentified. No clone much larger than this one lies a single base away; base qualities are absent.

Naive and memory CD4+ T cells were separated from cryopreserved PBMCs by CD4 enrichment followed by EasySep naive CD4+ T cell enrichment. For about eleven days, sorted naive or memory CD4+ T cells (about 9.3 x 10^4) were cultured at a 1:1 ratio with T cell-depleted PBMCs and CEF peptides. Each peptide culture condition was generally run in triplicate replicate wells. Ficoll-Paque PLUS gradient centrifugation was used to isolate PBMCs from leukapheresis product or whole blood. PBMCs were either cryopreserved at -140°C or used fresh in the expansion assay. The QIAamp Micro DNA Kit was used to extract genomic DNA from the CD4+ T cells. The germline V gene supplies CDR1 MDHEN and CDR2 SYDVKM. V is pared back by 4 bases and J by 1 base, with 10 bases lying between the germline termini. The CDR3 spans 14 residues, from the cysteine through the phenylalanine. CDR3 DNA is the only sequence kept; it has 42 bases, read in frame from the first base.

The source material was naive CD4+ T cells from PBMCs, cultured in vitro. Taken with the paper, the label for cell subset or site translates to: naive CD4+ T cells isolated by negative enrichment. The chain links TRBV28 with TRBJ1-1; 5 matching bases give a weak D call of TRBD1. This TCR came from an adult with COVID-19. The DNA sequence follows: TGTGCCAGCAGTTCCCTCGGACAGAACACTGAAGCTTTCTTT. Protein translation: CASSSLGQNTEAFF.